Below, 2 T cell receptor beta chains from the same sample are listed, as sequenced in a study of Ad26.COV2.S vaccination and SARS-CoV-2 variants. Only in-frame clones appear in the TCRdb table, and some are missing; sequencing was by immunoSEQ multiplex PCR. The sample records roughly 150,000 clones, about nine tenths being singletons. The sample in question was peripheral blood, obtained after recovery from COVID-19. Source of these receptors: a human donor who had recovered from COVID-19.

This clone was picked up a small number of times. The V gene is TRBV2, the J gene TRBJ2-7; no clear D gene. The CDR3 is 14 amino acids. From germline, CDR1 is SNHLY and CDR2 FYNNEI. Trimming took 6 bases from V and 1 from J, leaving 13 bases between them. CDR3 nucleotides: TGTGCCAGCAGCCCTGCACAGTATTCCTACGAGCAGTACTTC. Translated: CASSPAQYSYEQYF.

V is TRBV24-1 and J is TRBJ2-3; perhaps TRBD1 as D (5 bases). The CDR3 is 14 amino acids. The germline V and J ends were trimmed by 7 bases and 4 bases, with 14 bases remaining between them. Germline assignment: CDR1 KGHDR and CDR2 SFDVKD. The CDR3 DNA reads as TGTGCCACCAGCGTTGGACAAGTGGCAGATACGCAGTATTTT. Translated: CATSVGQVADTQYF.